This T cell receptor beta chain was captured by sequencing in a study of cytomegalovirus exposure and HLA in healthy donors. Germline lookup yields CDR1 GTSNPN and CDR2 SVGIG (reference sequence). The CDR3 runs to 14 residues. The V end lost 2 bases, the J end lost 0 bases, and 8 bases lay between the germline ends. The PCR had 60 Vbeta and 13 Jbeta primers. The protocol was immunoSEQ multiplex PCR, while the TCRdb copy is restricted to in-frame clones and leaves out a portion. The sample lists 45,000 or so clones, about 78% occurring once. Sequences were obtained from PBMCs. The chain carries TRBV30 and TRBJ1-5; D is ambiguous. The receptor was isolated from a woman in her 30s in good health and CMV-seronegative. CDR3 in amino acids: CAWSTEPSNQPQHF. The DNA of the CDR3 is TGTGCCTGGAGTACGGAGCCTAGCAATCAGCCCCAGCATTTT.